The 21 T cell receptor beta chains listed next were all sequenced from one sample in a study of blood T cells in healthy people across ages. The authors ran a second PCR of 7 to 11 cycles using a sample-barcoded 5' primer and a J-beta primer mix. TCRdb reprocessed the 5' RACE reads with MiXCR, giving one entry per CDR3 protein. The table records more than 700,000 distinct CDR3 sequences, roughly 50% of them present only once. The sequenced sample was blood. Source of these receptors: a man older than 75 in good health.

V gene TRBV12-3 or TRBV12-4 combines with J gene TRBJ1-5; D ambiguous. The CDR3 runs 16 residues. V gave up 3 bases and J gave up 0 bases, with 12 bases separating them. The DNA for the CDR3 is TGTGCCAGCAGTTTTAAAGGTACTTATAGCAATCAGCCCCAGCATTTT. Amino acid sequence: CASSFKGTYSNQPQHF.

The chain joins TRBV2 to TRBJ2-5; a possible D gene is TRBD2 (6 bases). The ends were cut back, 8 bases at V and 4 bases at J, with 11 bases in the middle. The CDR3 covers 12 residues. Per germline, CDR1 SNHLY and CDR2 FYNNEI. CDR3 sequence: CASAGPGETQYF. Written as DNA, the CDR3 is TGTGCCAGCGCGGGACCTGGAGAGACCCAGTACTTC.

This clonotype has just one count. The CDR3: CAISEGQGETEAFF. Written as DNA, the CDR3 is TGTGCCATCAGTGAGGGACAGGGAGAGACTGAAGCTTTCTTT. The genes are TRBV10-3 and TRBJ1-1, with 8 nucleotides matching TRBD1. Per the germline V gene, CDR1 is ENHRY and CDR2 is SYGVKD. Trimming at V came to 2 bases and at J to 5 bases, leaving 4 bases not matched to a gene. CDR3 length equals 14 residues.

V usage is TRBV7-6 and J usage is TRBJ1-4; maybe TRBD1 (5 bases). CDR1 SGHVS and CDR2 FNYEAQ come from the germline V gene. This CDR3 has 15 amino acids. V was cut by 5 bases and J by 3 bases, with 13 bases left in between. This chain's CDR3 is CASSPVLGANEKLFF. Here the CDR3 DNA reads TGTGCCAGCAGCCCTGTATTGGGGGCTAATGAAAAACTGTTTTTT.

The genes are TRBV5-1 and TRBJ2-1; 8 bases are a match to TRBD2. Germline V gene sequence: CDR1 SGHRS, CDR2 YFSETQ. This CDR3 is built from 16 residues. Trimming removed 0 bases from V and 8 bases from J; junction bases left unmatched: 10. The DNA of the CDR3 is TGCGCCAGCAGCTTGGCCGGTAATAGCGGGGCGGATGAGCAGTTCTTC. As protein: CASSLAGNSGADEQFF.

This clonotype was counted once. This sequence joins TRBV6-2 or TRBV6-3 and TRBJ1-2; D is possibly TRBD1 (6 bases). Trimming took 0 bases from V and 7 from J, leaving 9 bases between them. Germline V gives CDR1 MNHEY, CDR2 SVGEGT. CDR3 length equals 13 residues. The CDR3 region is CASSYSAGVGYTF. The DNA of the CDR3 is TGTGCCAGCAGTTACTCGGCAGGGGTTGGCTACACCTTC.

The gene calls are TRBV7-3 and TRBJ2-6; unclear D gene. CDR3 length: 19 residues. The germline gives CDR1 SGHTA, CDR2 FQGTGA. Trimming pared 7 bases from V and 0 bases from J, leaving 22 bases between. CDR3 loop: CASNPYGQAPLSGANVLTF. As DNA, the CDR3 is TGTGCCAGCAACCCCTATGGGCAGGCGCCGCTCTCTGGGGCCAACGTCCTGACTTTC.

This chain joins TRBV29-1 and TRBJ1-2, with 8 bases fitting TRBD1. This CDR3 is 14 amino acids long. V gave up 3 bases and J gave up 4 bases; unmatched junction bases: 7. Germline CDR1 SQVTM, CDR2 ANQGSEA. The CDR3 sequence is CSVEARGLIYGYTF. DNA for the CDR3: TGCAGCGTTGAGGCCAGGGGGCTAATCTATGGCTACACCTTC.

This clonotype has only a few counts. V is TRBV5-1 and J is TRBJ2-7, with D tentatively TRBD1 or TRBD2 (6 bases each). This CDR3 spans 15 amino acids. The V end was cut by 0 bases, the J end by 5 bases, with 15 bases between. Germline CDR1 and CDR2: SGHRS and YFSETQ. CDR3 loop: CASSLEGGPSNEQYF. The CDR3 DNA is TGCGCCAGCAGCTTGGAAGGGGGGCCGTCGAACGAGCAGTACTTC. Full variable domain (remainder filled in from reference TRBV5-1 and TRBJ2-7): KAGVTQTPRYLIKTRGQQVTLSCSPISGHRSVSWYQQTPGQGLQFLFEYFSETQRNKGNFPGRFSGRQFSNSRSEMNVSTLELGDSALYLCASSLEGGPSNEQYFGPGTRLTVT.

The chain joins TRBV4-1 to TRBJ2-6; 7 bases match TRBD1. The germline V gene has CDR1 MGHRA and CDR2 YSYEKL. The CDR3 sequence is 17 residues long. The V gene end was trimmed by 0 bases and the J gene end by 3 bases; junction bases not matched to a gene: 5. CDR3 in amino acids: CASSQDQQGVGANVLTF. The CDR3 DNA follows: TGCGCCAGCAGCCAAGATCAGCAGGGGGTTGGGGCCAACGTCCTGACTTTC.

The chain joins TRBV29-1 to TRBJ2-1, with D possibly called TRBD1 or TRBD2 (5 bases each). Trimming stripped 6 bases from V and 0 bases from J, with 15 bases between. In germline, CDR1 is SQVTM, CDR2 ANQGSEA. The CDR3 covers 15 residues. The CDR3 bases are TGCAGCGTGGTGGGACGGGCGAGCTCCTACAATGAGCAGTTCTTC. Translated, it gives CSVVGRASSYNEQFF.

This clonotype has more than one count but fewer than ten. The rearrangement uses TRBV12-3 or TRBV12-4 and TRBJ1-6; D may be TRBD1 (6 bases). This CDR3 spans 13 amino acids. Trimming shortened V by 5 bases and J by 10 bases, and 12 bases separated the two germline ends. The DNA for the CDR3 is TGTGCCAGCAGTCCTCAGGGGCCCTCACCCCTCCACTTT. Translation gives CASSPQGPSPLHF.

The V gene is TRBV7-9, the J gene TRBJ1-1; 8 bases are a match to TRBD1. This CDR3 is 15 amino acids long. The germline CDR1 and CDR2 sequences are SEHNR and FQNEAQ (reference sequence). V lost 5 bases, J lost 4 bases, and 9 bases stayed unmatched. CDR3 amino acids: CASSVNRGMCTEAFF. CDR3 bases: TGTGCCAGCAGCGTAAACAGGGGGATGTGCACTGAAGCTTTCTTT.

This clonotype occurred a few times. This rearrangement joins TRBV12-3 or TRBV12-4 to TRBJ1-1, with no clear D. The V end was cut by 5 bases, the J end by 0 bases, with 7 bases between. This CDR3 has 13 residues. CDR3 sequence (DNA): TGTGCCAGCAGTCCCTTCATGAACACTGAAGCTTTCTTT. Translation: CASSPFMNTEAFF.

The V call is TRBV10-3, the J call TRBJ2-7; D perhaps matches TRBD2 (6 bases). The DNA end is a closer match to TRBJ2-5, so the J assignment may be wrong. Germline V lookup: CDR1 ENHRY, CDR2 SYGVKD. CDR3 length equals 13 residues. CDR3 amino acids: CAIKWRVEETQYF. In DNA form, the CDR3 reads TGTGCCATCAAGTGGAGGGTGGAAGAGACCCAGTACTTC.

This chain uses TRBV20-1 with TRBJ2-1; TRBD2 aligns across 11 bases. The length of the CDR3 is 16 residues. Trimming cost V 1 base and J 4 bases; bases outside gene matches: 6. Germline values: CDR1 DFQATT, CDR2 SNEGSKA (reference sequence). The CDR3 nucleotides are TGCAGTGCTAGAGGGCCTAGCGGGAGGCTGTACAATGAGCAGTTCTTC. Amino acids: CSARGPSGRLYNEQFF.

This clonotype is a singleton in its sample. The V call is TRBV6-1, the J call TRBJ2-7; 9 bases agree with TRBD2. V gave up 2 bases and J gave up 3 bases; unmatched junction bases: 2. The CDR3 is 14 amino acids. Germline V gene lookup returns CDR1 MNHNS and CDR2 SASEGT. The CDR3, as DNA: TGTGCCAGCAGTGAAAGCGGGAGGAACTACGAGCAGTACTTC. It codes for CASSESGRNYEQYF.

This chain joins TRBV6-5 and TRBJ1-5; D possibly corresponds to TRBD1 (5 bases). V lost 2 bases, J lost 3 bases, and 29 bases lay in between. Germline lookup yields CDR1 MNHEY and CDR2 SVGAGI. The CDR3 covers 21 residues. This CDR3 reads CASSYVIGAKTLPASNQPQHF. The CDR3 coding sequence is TGTGCCAGCAGTTACGTCATCGGGGCGAAGACCTTACCCGCTTCCAATCAGCCCCAGCATTTT.

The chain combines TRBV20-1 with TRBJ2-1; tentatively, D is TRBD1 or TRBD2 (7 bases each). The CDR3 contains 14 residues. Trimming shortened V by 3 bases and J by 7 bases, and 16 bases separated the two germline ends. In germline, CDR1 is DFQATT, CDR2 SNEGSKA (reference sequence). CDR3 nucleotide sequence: TGCAGTGCTAGGGGAGGGGGCAGGGCGAATGAGCAGTTCTTC. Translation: CSARGGGRANEQFF.

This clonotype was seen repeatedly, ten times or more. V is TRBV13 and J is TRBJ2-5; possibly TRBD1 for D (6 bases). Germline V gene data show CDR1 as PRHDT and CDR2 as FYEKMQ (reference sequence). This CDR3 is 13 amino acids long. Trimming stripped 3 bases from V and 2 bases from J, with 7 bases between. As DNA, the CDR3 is TGTGCCAGCAGCTTTCAGGGGCAAGAGACCCAGTACTTC. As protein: CASSFQGQETQYF.

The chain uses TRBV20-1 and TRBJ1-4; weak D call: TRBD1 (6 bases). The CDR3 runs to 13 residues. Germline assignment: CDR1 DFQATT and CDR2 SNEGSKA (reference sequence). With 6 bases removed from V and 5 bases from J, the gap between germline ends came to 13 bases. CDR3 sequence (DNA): TGCAGTGCGGAGGGGGGCGGAAATGAAAAACTGTTTTTT. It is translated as CSAEGGGNEKLFF.